These T cell receptor beta chains were read from a single sample in a study of neoadjuvant anti-PD-1 for oral cavity cancer. Method: immunoSEQ multiplex PCR; TCRdb's copy keeps in-frame clones and lacks some. The sample records about 32,000 clones, almost 80% being singletons. Sequenced here: PBMCs, sampled after nivolumab (anti-PD-1) treatment. The receptors were gathered from a person aged 35-79 years with oral cavity squamous cell carcinoma. Each CDR3 is given with its conserved first and last residue. The order of the fields is J gene, D gene, CDR3 length, clone size, V gene, CDR3 protein, CDR3 DNA. The D gene is left open where the match is weak. Rows give clone size only sometimes, using once, few, many, or a class for an expanded clone.

j_call: TRBJ2-3; d_call: TRBD2; cdr3_length: 16; clone_size: -; v_call: TRBV5-4; cdr3_aa: CASSSPLADHTDTQYF; cdr3_nt: TGTGCCAGCAGCTCCCCACTAGCGGACCACACAGATACGCAGTATTTT
j_call: TRBJ2-7; d_call: -; cdr3_length: 14; clone_size: -; v_call: TRBV6-6; cdr3_aa: CASTPPGGGQEQYF; cdr3_nt: TGTGCCAGCACCCCTCCCGGAGGGGGGCAAGAGCAGTACTTC
j_call: TRBJ1-2; d_call: TRBD1; cdr3_length: 14; clone_size: -; v_call: TRBV9; cdr3_aa: CASSVEDRGYGYTF; cdr3_nt: TGTGCCAGCAGCGTAGAGGACAGGGGATACGGCTACACCTTC
j_call: TRBJ1-1; d_call: -; cdr3_length: 14; clone_size: -; v_call: TRBV7-3; cdr3_aa: CASSATGRNTEAFF; cdr3_nt: TGTGCCAGCAGCGCCACAGGGAGGAACACTGAAGCTTTCTTT
j_call: TRBJ1-4; d_call: -; cdr3_length: 15; clone_size: -; v_call: TRBV7-2; cdr3_aa: CASTTMDGSPGKLFF; cdr3_nt: TGTGCCAGCACCACCATGGACGGTAGCCCTGGAAAACTGTTTTTT
j_call: TRBJ1-1; d_call: -; cdr3_length: 13; clone_size: -; v_call: TRBV18; cdr3_aa: CASSPQPNTEAFF; cdr3_nt: TGTGCCAGCTCACCCCAGCCGAACACTGAAGCTTTCTTT
j_call: TRBJ2-2; d_call: -; cdr3_length: 16; clone_size: -; v_call: TRBV10-1; cdr3_aa: CASSESHTLNTGELFF; cdr3_nt: TGCGCCAGCAGTGAGTCCCACACTTTGAACACCGGGGAGCTGTTTTTT
j_call: TRBJ1-4; d_call: TRBD1; cdr3_length: 17; clone_size: -; v_call: TRBV4-1; cdr3_aa: CASSPLEGQGPREKLFF; cdr3_nt: TGCGCCAGCAGCCCCTTGGAAGGACAGGGGCCCCGAGAAAAACTGTTTTTT
j_call: TRBJ2-2; d_call: TRBD2; cdr3_length: 16; clone_size: -; v_call: TRBV9; cdr3_aa: CASSVASGVVGGELFF; cdr3_nt: TGTGCCAGCAGCGTAGCTAGCGGGGTGGTCGGCGGGGAGCTGTTTTTT
j_call: TRBJ1-4; d_call: -; cdr3_length: 19; clone_size: -; v_call: TRBV7-8; cdr3_aa: CASSLVRAGITPVGEKLFF; cdr3_nt: TGTGCCAGCAGCTTAGTTCGGGCAGGGATTACCCCGGTAGGGGAAAAACTGTTTTTT
j_call: TRBJ2-3; d_call: -; cdr3_length: 16; clone_size: few; v_call: TRBV5-1; cdr3_aa: CASNSVTGAITDTQYF; cdr3_nt: TGCGCCAGCAATTCTGTGACGGGGGCAATCACAGATACGCAGTATTTT
j_call: TRBJ1-3; d_call: -; cdr3_length: 17; clone_size: -; v_call: TRBV5-6; cdr3_aa: CASSWRDRLTSGNTIYF; cdr3_nt: TGTGCCAGCAGCTGGCGGGACCGCCTAACCTCTGGAAACACCATATATTTT
j_call: TRBJ1-1; d_call: TRBD1; cdr3_length: 14; clone_size: -; v_call: TRBV5-6; cdr3_aa: CASTGQGKNTEAFF; cdr3_nt: TGTGCCTCCACGGGACAGGGGAAGAACACTGAAGCTTTCTTT
j_call: TRBJ2-7; d_call: -; cdr3_length: 14; clone_size: -; v_call: TRBV11-1; cdr3_aa: CASSSTGNSKEQYF; cdr3_nt: TGTGCCAGCAGCTCTACAGGGAATTCTAAGGAGCAGTACTTC
j_call: TRBJ1-2; d_call: TRBD1; cdr3_length: 14; clone_size: -; v_call: TRBV5-1; cdr3_aa: CASSAPGQSYGYTF; cdr3_nt: TGCGCCAGCAGCGCGCCGGGACAGAGCTATGGCTACACCTTC
j_call: TRBJ1-2; d_call: -; cdr3_length: 15; clone_size: -; v_call: TRBV11-2; cdr3_aa: CASSLDWGANYGYTF; cdr3_nt: TGTGCCAGCAGCTTAGATTGGGGGGCAAACTATGGCTACACCTTC
j_call: TRBJ1-2; d_call: TRBD1; cdr3_length: 16; clone_size: -; v_call: TRBV19; cdr3_aa: CASSIRGQETVYGYTF; cdr3_nt: TGTGCCAGTAGTATTCGTGGACAGGAGACCGTGTATGGCTACACCTTC
j_call: TRBJ1-1; d_call: TRBD1; cdr3_length: 14; clone_size: once; v_call: TRBV27; cdr3_aa: CASSSIQGLTEAFF; cdr3_nt: TGTGCCAGCAGTTCCATACAGGGGCTCACTGAAGCTTTCTTT
j_call: TRBJ2-7; d_call: TRBD2; cdr3_length: 15; clone_size: -; v_call: TRBV7-2; cdr3_aa: CASSDIASGDYEQYF; cdr3_nt: TGTGCCAGCAGTGATATAGCTAGCGGGGACTACGAGCAGTACTTC
j_call: TRBJ2-2; d_call: -; cdr3_length: 15; clone_size: -; v_call: TRBV7-9; cdr3_aa: CASSLRRANTGELFF; cdr3_nt: TGTGCCAGCAGCTTACGGCGGGCGAACACCGGGGAGCTGTTTTTT
j_call: TRBJ2-2; d_call: -; cdr3_length: 16; clone_size: -; v_call: TRBV4-1; cdr3_aa: CASSQPRGRDTGELFF; cdr3_nt: TGCGCCAGCAGCCAACCCCGGGGGCGGGACACCGGGGAGCTGTTTTTT
j_call: TRBJ2-5; d_call: -; cdr3_length: 14; clone_size: -; v_call: TRBV5-1; cdr3_aa: CASSLGGAKETQYF; cdr3_nt: TGCGCCAGCAGCTTGGGGGGGGCCAAAGAGACCCAGTACTTC
j_call: TRBJ1-2; d_call: -; cdr3_length: 14; clone_size: -; v_call: TRBV18; cdr3_aa: CASSLLPGEYGYTF; cdr3_nt: TGTGCCAGCTCTCTTCTTCCAGGGGAATATGGCTACACCTTC
j_call: TRBJ1-2; d_call: -; cdr3_length: 15; clone_size: -; v_call: TRBV6-1; cdr3_aa: CASSEEEGGSYGYTF; cdr3_nt: TGTGCCAGCAGTGAAGAGGAGGGAGGTTCCTATGGCTACACCTTC
j_call: TRBJ2-3; d_call: -; cdr3_length: 14; clone_size: -; v_call: TRBV5-6; cdr3_aa: CASSLEAPPDTQYF; cdr3_nt: TGTGCCAGCAGCCTCGAAGCCCCGCCAGATACGCAGTATTTT
j_call: TRBJ2-5; d_call: -; cdr3_length: 12; clone_size: -; v_call: TRBV18; cdr3_aa: CASSRVRETQYF; cdr3_nt: TGTGCCAGCTCACGTGTAAGAGAGACCCAGTACTTC
j_call: TRBJ1-5; d_call: -; cdr3_length: 13; clone_size: -; v_call: TRBV19; cdr3_aa: CASGRGNDGPQHF; cdr3_nt: TGTGCCAGTGGCAGGGGAAACGATGGGCCCCAGCATTTT
j_call: TRBJ2-7; d_call: -; cdr3_length: 15; clone_size: few; v_call: TRBV4-1; cdr3_aa: CASSQELGESYEQYF; cdr3_nt: TGCGCCAGCAGCCAAGAACTAGGAGAGTCCTACGAGCAGTACTTC
j_call: TRBJ2-5; d_call: -; cdr3_length: 15; clone_size: few; v_call: TRBV6-1; cdr3_aa: CASSDGGAGGETQYF; cdr3_nt: TGTGCCAGCAGTGATGGCGGGGCTGGGGGGGAGACCCAGTACTTC
j_call: TRBJ2-5; d_call: TRBD2; cdr3_length: 15; clone_size: once; v_call: TRBV7-9; cdr3_aa: CASSLRVAGEETQYF; cdr3_nt: TGTGCCAGCAGCTTACGAGTAGCGGGGGAGGAGACCCAGTACTTC
j_call: TRBJ2-5; d_call: TRBD2; cdr3_length: 16; clone_size: -; v_call: TRBV11-3; cdr3_aa: CASSKRTSGGGETQYF; cdr3_nt: TGTGCCAGCAGCAAGCGGACTAGCGGGGGGGGTGAGACCCAGTACTTC
j_call: TRBJ1-2; d_call: -; cdr3_length: 12; clone_size: -; v_call: TRBV5-6; cdr3_aa: CASSLARRGYTF; cdr3_nt: TGTGCCAGCAGCTTGGCCCGGCGCGGCTACACCTTC
j_call: TRBJ2-5; d_call: TRBD2; cdr3_length: 19; clone_size: -; v_call: TRBV5-8; cdr3_aa: CASSEWTSGGFYPQETQYF; cdr3_nt: TGTGCCAGCAGCGAATGGACTAGCGGGGGGTTTTACCCCCAAGAGACCCAGTACTTC
j_call: TRBJ2-3; d_call: -; cdr3_length: 12; clone_size: -; v_call: TRBV28; cdr3_aa: CASRSSTDTQYF; cdr3_nt: TGTGCCAGCAGAAGTAGCACAGATACGCAGTATTTT
j_call: TRBJ2-7; d_call: TRBD1; cdr3_length: 14; clone_size: medium-sized; v_call: TRBV5-1; cdr3_aa: CASSEDRGSYEQYF; cdr3_nt: TGCGCCAGCAGCGAGGACAGGGGCTCTTACGAGCAGTACTTC
j_call: TRBJ2-1; d_call: -; cdr3_length: 13; clone_size: -; v_call: TRBV28; cdr3_aa: CASLAPNPGVQFF; cdr3_nt: TGTGCCAGCTTGGCCCCCAACCCAGGGGTGCAGTTCTTC
j_call: TRBJ2-1; d_call: -; cdr3_length: 14; clone_size: -; v_call: TRBV27; cdr3_aa: CASSRQGSYNEQFF; cdr3_nt: TGTGCCAGCAGTAGGCAGGGGTCCTACAATGAGCAGTTCTTC
j_call: TRBJ2-1; d_call: -; cdr3_length: 14; clone_size: -; v_call: TRBV28; cdr3_aa: CASTLAGRYEEQFF; cdr3_nt: TGTGCCAGCACCTTGGCGGGACGCTACGAGGAGCAGTTCTTC
j_call: TRBJ1-1; d_call: -; cdr3_length: 14; clone_size: -; v_call: TRBV27; cdr3_aa: CASTPLGVATEAFF; cdr3_nt: TGTGCCAGCACCCCATTGGGGGTCGCCACTGAAGCTTTCTTT
j_call: TRBJ2-3; d_call: -; cdr3_length: 14; clone_size: -; v_call: TRBV11-3; cdr3_aa: CASSLEGESDTQYF; cdr3_nt: TGTGCCAGCAGTCTTGAGGGAGAGTCAGATACGCAGTATTTT
j_call: TRBJ1-5; d_call: TRBD1; cdr3_length: 16; clone_size: once; v_call: TRBV7-8; cdr3_aa: CASSLGDRGANQPQHF; cdr3_nt: TGTGCCAGCAGCTTAGGGGACAGGGGGGCAAATCAGCCCCAGCATTTT
j_call: TRBJ1-1; d_call: TRBD1; cdr3_length: 13; clone_size: -; v_call: TRBV9; cdr3_aa: CASSPGGRTEAFF; cdr3_nt: TGTGCCAGCAGCCCAGGGGGCCGCACTGAAGCTTTCTTT
j_call: TRBJ2-2; d_call: -; cdr3_length: 14; clone_size: -; v_call: TRBV6-6; cdr3_aa: CAAQGGSNTGELFF; cdr3_nt: TGTGCCGCCCAGGGGGGGTCGAACACCGGGGAGCTGTTTTTT
j_call: TRBJ1-2; d_call: -; cdr3_length: 14; clone_size: -; v_call: TRBV10-3; cdr3_aa: CAISPRGGAGGYTF; cdr3_nt: TGTGCCATCAGCCCACGAGGGGGGGCCGGTGGCTACACCTTC
j_call: TRBJ1-1; d_call: -; cdr3_length: 13; clone_size: -; v_call: TRBV6-1; cdr3_aa: CASSRDWWTEVFF; cdr3_nt: TGTGCCAGCAGTCGTGACTGGTGGACTGAAGTTTTCTTT
j_call: TRBJ1-5; d_call: -; cdr3_length: 19; clone_size: few; v_call: TRBV4-1; cdr3_aa: CASSHGGRGGFTGNQPQHF; cdr3_nt: TGCGCCAGCAGCCACGGGGGCAGGGGAGGCTTCACGGGCAATCAGCCCCAGCATTTT
j_call: TRBJ1-1; d_call: -; cdr3_length: 14; clone_size: -; v_call: TRBV29-1; cdr3_aa: CSVARSGSNTEAFF; cdr3_nt: TGCAGCGTTGCGAGGTCAGGGTCGAACACTGAAGCTTTCTTT
j_call: TRBJ1-1; d_call: -; cdr3_length: 13; clone_size: -; v_call: TRBV5-4; cdr3_aa: CASRSAMNTEAFF; cdr3_nt: TGTGCCAGCAGATCGGCCATGAACACTGAAGCTTTCTTT
j_call: TRBJ1-2; d_call: -; cdr3_length: 13; clone_size: -; v_call: TRBV2; cdr3_aa: CASSGETVYGYTF; cdr3_nt: TGTGCCAGCAGCGGGGAGACCGTATATGGCTACACCTTC
j_call: TRBJ2-6; d_call: -; cdr3_length: 15; clone_size: once; v_call: TRBV2; cdr3_aa: CASSPQGSGANVLTF; cdr3_nt: TGTGCCAGCAGCCCCCAGGGCTCTGGGGCCAACGTCCTGACTTTC
j_call: TRBJ1-1; d_call: -; cdr3_length: 13; clone_size: few; v_call: TRBV6-5; cdr3_aa: CASSYSVNTEAFF; cdr3_nt: TGTGCCAGCAGTTACTCGGTGAACACTGAAGCTTTCTTT
j_call: TRBJ2-5; d_call: TRBD2; cdr3_length: 16; clone_size: -; v_call: TRBV7-2; cdr3_aa: CASSDKLAGGQETQYF; cdr3_nt: TGTGCCAGCAGCGATAAACTAGCGGGGGGGCAAGAGACCCAGTACTTC
j_call: TRBJ1-6; d_call: TRBD1; cdr3_length: 14; clone_size: -; v_call: TRBV6-1; cdr3_aa: CASTRQGDGSPLHF; cdr3_nt: TGTGCCAGCACTCGACAGGGGGACGGCTCACCCCTCCACTTT
j_call: TRBJ1-6; d_call: TRBD1; cdr3_length: 17; clone_size: -; v_call: TRBV28; cdr3_aa: CASSFLNTGTGNSPLHF; cdr3_nt: TGTGCCAGCAGTTTTCTTAATACCGGGACAGGGAATTCACCCCTCCACTTT
j_call: TRBJ1-5; d_call: TRBD1; cdr3_length: 17; clone_size: -; v_call: TRBV28; cdr3_aa: CASSLLGDRYSNQPQHF; cdr3_nt: TGTGCCAGCAGTTTATTAGGGGACAGGTACAGCAATCAGCCCCAGCATTTT
j_call: TRBJ2-7; d_call: -; cdr3_length: 13; clone_size: -; v_call: TRBV27; cdr3_aa: CASSLGQYYEQYF; cdr3_nt: TGTGCCAGCAGTTTGGGGCAGTATTACGAGCAGTACTTC
j_call: TRBJ1-6; d_call: -; cdr3_length: 13; clone_size: medium-sized; v_call: TRBV6-5; cdr3_aa: CASSRVSDSPLHF; cdr3_nt: TGTGCCAGCAGCAGGGTTTCCGATTCACCCCTCCACTTT
j_call: TRBJ1-1; d_call: TRBD1; cdr3_length: 15; clone_size: -; v_call: TRBV10-3; cdr3_aa: CAMEERQGARTEAFF; cdr3_nt: TGTGCCATGGAGGAGAGACAGGGGGCAAGGACTGAAGCTTTCTTT
j_call: TRBJ2-2; d_call: -; cdr3_length: 15; clone_size: -; v_call: TRBV4-3; cdr3_aa: CASSHRIANTGELFF; cdr3_nt: TGCGCCAGCAGCCACCGTATTGCGAACACCGGGGAGCTGTTTTTT
j_call: TRBJ2-1; d_call: TRBD1; cdr3_length: 16; clone_size: -; v_call: TRBV15; cdr3_aa: CATSGDPGTGSNEQFF; cdr3_nt: TGTGCCACCAGCGGGGACCCCGGGACAGGGAGCAATGAGCAGTTCTTC